Listed here are 4 T cell receptor beta chains from one sample, sequenced in a study of cytotoxic CD8 clonotypes in ibrutinib-treated CLL. Sequencing was performed with immunoSEQ multiplex PCR; in TCRdb, only in-frame clones are kept and a portion is missing. The table lists 200,000 to 250,000 clones, 65% to 80% of them singletons. The sequences come from PBMCs, collected after 12 months of ibrutinib treatment. The receptors here all came from a human donor with chronic lymphocytic leukemia.

This chain connects TRBV5-1 to TRBJ2-7, with 7 bases aligning to TRBD2. The trim removed 4 bases at V and 4 bases at J, leaving 5 bases unmatched. The CDR3 length is 13 residues. From germline, CDR1 is SGHRS and CDR2 YFSETQ. The CDR3 bases are TGCGCCAGCAGCGGGGGGGACGGTTACGAGCAGTACTTC. Its protein product is CASSGGDGYEQYF.

This chain uses TRBV27 with TRBJ1-4; tentative D call: TRBD1 (5 bases). Germline lookup yields CDR1 MNHEY and CDR2 SMNVEV (reference sequence). This CDR3 has 16 amino acids. Trimming took 6 bases from V and 0 from J, leaving 14 bases between them. The CDR3 DNA is TGTGCCAGCAGGGGACCCTTTGCTGCAACTAATGAAAAACTGTTTTTT. It translates to CASRGPFAATNEKLFF.

This clone was picked up one time. The CDR3 nucleotides are TGCGCCAGCAGACTGAGCTCCTACGAGCAGTACTTC. Residues: CASRLSSYEQYF. V gene TRBV5-1 combines with J gene TRBJ2-7, with D unclear. The CDR3 contains 12 residues. Trimming left V 5 bases short and J 0 bases short, with 6 bases between. Germline CDR1 and CDR2: SGHRS and YFSETQ.

With respect to this clone: The sample holds other DNA sequences that translate to the same CDR3. This chain links TRBV2 with TRBJ2-5; no clear D. The CDR3 runs 11 residues. V lost 1 base and J lost 5, with 2 bases in between. Germline V gene lookup returns CDR1 SNHLY and CDR2 FYNNEI. The CDR3 loop is CASSEEETQYF. CDR3 nucleotide sequence: TGTGCCAGCAGTGAAGAGGAGACCCAGTACTTC.